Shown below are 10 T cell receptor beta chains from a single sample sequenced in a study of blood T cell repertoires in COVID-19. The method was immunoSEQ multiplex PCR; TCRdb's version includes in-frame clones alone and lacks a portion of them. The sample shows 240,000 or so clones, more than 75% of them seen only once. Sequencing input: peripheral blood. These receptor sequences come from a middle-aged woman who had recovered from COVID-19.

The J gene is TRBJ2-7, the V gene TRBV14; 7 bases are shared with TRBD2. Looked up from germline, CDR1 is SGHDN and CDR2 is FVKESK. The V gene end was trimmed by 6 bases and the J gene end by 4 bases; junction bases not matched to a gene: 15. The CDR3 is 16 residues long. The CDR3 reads CASRPLTGTTIYEQYF. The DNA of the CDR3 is TGTGCCAGCAGGCCGCTAACCGGGACTACTATTTACGAGCAGTACTTC.

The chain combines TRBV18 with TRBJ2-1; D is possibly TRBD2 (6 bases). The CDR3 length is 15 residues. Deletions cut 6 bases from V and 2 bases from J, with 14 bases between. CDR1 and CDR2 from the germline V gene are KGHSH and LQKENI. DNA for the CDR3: TGTGCCAGCTCGGCTGGAGGGACGGCCTACAATGAGCAGTTCTTC. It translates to CASSAGGTAYNEQFF.

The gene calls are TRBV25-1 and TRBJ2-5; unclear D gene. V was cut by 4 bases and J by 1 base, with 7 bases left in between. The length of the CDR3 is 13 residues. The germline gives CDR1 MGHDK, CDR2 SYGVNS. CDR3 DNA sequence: TGTGCCAGCAGTGCAGACACCCAAGAGACCCAGTACTTC. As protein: CASSADTQETQYF.

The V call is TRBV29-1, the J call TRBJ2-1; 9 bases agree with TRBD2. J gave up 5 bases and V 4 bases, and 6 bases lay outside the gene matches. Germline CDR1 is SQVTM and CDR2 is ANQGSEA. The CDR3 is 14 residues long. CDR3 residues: CSVAGGRAHNEQFF. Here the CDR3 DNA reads TGCAGCGTTGCGGGCGGGAGGGCCCACAATGAGCAGTTCTTC.

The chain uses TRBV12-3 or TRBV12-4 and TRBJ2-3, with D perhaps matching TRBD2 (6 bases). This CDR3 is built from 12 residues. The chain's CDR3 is CGVSGLTDTQYF. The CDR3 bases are TGTGGGGTCTCGGGACTCACAGATACGCAGTATTTT.

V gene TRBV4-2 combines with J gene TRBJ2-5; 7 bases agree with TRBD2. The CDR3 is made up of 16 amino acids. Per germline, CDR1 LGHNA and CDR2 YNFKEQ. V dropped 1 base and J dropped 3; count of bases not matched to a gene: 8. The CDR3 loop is CASSQAPQRDEETQYF. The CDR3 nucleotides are TGTGCCAGCAGCCAAGCCCCCCAGCGGGACGAAGAGACCCAGTACTTC.

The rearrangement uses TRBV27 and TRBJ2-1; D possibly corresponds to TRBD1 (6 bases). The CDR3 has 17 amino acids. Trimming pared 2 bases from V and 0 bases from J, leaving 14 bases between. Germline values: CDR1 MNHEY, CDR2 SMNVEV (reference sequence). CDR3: CASSLEGRGFSYNEQFF. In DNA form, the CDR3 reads TGTGCCAGCAGTTTAGAGGGCAGGGGCTTCTCCTACAATGAGCAGTTCTTC.

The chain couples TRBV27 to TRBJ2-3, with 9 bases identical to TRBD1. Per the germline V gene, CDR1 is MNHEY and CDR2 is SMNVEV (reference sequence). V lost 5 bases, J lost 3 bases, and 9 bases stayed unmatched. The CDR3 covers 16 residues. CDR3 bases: TGTGCCAGCAGTACATACGACAGGGGGGGGACAGATACGCAGTATTTT. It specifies CASSTYDRGGTDTQYF.

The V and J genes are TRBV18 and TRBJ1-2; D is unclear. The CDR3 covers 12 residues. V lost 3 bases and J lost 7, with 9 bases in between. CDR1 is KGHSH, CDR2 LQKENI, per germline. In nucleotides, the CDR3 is TGTGCCAGCTCACCTTTGGAGGGTGGCTACACCTTC. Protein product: CASSPLEGGYTF. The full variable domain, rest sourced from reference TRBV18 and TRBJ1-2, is NAGVMQNPRHLVRRRGQEARLRCSPMKGHSHVYWYRQLPEEGLKFMVYLQKENIIDESGMPKERFSAEFPKEGPSILRIQQVVRGDSAAYFCASSPLEGGYTFGSGTRLTVV.

The CDR3 reads CASSATGRTEAFF. The CDR3 nucleotides are TGTGCCAGCAGCGCCACAGGGCGGACTGAAGCTTTCTTT. The chain joins TRBV7-9 to TRBJ1-1; D might be TRBD1 (6 bases). Germline V gives CDR1 SEHNR, CDR2 FQNEAQ (reference sequence). This CDR3 is built from 13 residues. The V gene lost 5 bases and the J gene lost 5 bases, with 12 bases spanning the gap.